The 24 T cell receptor beta chains below all came from one sample that was sequenced in a study of T cell repertoires in cytomegalovirus infection. TCRdb called the reads again in MiXCR, with one record for every CDR3 protein. Of 200,000 to 300,000 distinct CDR3 sequences in the sample, over 9% were seen once. The sequenced material came from PBMCs. The receptors shown here come from a human donor in good health (CMV status not recorded). Some clones in this sample may be carry-over from other donors' samples.

The rearrangement uses TRBV20-1 and TRBJ2-5; 11 bases are a match to TRBD2. Germline CDR1 and CDR2: DFQATT and SNEGSKA (reference sequence). This CDR3 spans 14 amino acids. V lost 6 bases, J lost 6 bases, and 9 bases stayed unmatched. The CDR3 DNA sequence: TGCAGTGCAGAGGGCACTAGCGGGAGAAAGACCCAGTACTTC. It codes for CSAEGTSGRKTQYF.

This clonotype has at least ten counts. The chain recombines TRBV11-2 with TRBJ1-6; D may be TRBD1 (5 bases). The CDR3 sequence is 14 residues long. V dropped 6 bases and J dropped 10 bases, with 16 bases sitting between them. The V gene's germline CDR1 is SGHAT and CDR2 FQNNGV. The CDR3 DNA reads TGTGCCAGCAGTTCCACCAGGGTTGGATCACCCCTCCACTTT. Translating it yields CASSSTRVGSPLHF.

The V gene is TRBV5-1, the J gene TRBJ2-2, with a possible D match to TRBD1 (6 bases). Germline-derived CDR1 and CDR2 are SGHRS and YFSETQ. Trimming removed 5 bases from V and 5 bases from J, with 13 bases in between. This CDR3 has 14 residues. CDR3 DNA sequence: TGCGCCAGCAGGGAAACAGGGAGAACCGGGGAGCTGTTTTTT. Translated: CASRETGRTGELFF.

This clonotype was counted ten times or more. The CDR3 nucleotides are TGTGCCAGCAGTCGAGGGCCCGAGAACTATGGCTACACCTTC. Its protein product is CASSRGPENYGYTF. This rearrangement joins TRBV7-3 to TRBJ1-2; D gene unclear. Trimming removed 6 bases from V and 2 bases from J, with 13 bases in between. CDR3 size: 14 residues. Germline assignment: CDR1 SGHTA and CDR2 FQGTGA.

This chain links TRBV14 with TRBJ2-7; possibly TRBD1 or TRBD2 for D (5 bases each). V gave up 1 base and J gave up 2 bases, with 15 bases separating them. Germline V gene sequence: CDR1 SGHDN, CDR2 FVKESK. CDR3 length: 16 residues. CDR3 residues: CASSQAPGRRTYEQYF. CDR3 sequence (DNA): TGTGCCAGCAGCCAAGCACCGGGACGGAGAACCTACGAGCAGTACTTC.

This clonotype appeared many times. This chain connects TRBV20-1 to TRBJ2-5, with TRBD2 matching 8 bases. V lost 4 bases and J lost 3; bases outside the gene matches: 4. CDR3 size: 13 residues. In germline, CDR1 is DFQATT, CDR2 SNEGSKA (reference sequence). In DNA, the CDR3 is TGCAGTGCTACCCCCGGGGGGGAAGAGACCCAGTACTTC. Translation gives CSATPGGEETQYF.

This clonotype was counted ten times or more. This rearrangement joins TRBV19 to TRBJ2-3; D may correspond to TRBD1 or TRBD2 (5 bases each). The CDR3 is 14 residues long. Germline loops: CDR1 LNHDA, CDR2 SQIVND (reference sequence). V was shortened by 8 bases and J by 6 bases, with 18 bases between the two germline ends. CDR3 sequence (DNA): TGTGCCAGTCAAAGAGGGGCGCCCCTGGATACGCAGTATTTT. This sequence encodes CASQRGAPLDTQYF.

The chain links TRBV5-1 to TRBJ1-3, with 8 bases identical to TRBD1. Trimming took 4 bases from V and 6 from J; bases not matched to a gene: 6. CDR1 and CDR2 from the germline V gene are SGHRS and YFSETQ. This CDR3 contains 14 residues. CDR3 DNA sequence: TGCGCCAGCAGCCCAGGGGGCTTCGTAAACACCATATATTTT. Translation gives CASSPGGFVNTIYF.

This chain joins TRBV7-3 and TRBJ2-3; 7 positions agree with TRBD2. The CDR3 is made up of 14 amino acids. Trimming removed 5 bases from V and 6 bases from J; junction bases left unmatched: 8. Germline CDR1 and CDR2: SGHTA and FQGTGA. CDR3 nucleotide sequence: TGTGCCAGCAGCCCCGGCGTCGGGGGGGATACGCAGTATTTT. The encoded protein is CASSPGVGGDTQYF.

The chain combines TRBV5-5 with TRBJ2-1, with 10 bases that match TRBD2. Losses at the gene ends were 3 bases for V and 4 bases for J; bases not matched to a gene: 4. Germline V gives CDR1 SGHKS, CDR2 YYEKEE (reference sequence). The CDR3 is 15 residues long. The DNA for the CDR3 is TGTGCCAGCAGCTCGAGCGGGAGGGGTTACAATGAGCAGTTCTTC. Translating gives CASSSSGRGYNEQFF.

This clonotype came up many times. The chain links TRBV7-2 to TRBJ2-3, with D perhaps matching TRBD1 (8 bases). Germline-derived CDR1 and CDR2 are SGHTA and FQGNSA. This CDR3 contains 17 residues. Trimming took 4 bases from V and 2 from J, leaving 19 bases between them. CDR3 DNA: TGTGCCAGCAGCTCAAGACAGGGGAGGGGATACACAGATACGCAGTATTTT. It translates to CASSSRQGRGYTDTQYF.

The rearrangement uses TRBV20-1 and TRBJ2-7, with D uncertain. The germline V and J ends were trimmed by 6 bases and 5 bases, with 14 bases remaining between them. The CDR3 is made up of 12 amino acids. Germline CDR1 DFQATT, CDR2 SNEGSKA (reference sequence). In DNA, the CDR3 is TGCAGTGCAGGCAGGCCTCCTAACGAGCAGTACTTC. Translating it yields CSAGRPPNEQYF.

This clonotype was counted ten times or more. The gene calls are TRBV20-1 and TRBJ1-6; D is ambiguous. V dropped 0 bases and J dropped 3 bases, with 9 bases sitting between them. The germline CDR1 and CDR2 sequences are DFQATT and SNEGSKA (reference sequence). The CDR3 has 15 residues. Here the CDR3 DNA reads TGCAGTGCTAGAGACGAGGGATTCTATAATTCACCCCTCCACTTT. As protein: CSARDEGFYNSPLHF.

The table lists this clonotype with many counts. The chain recombines TRBV7-8 with TRBJ2-1; 13 nucleotides match TRBD2. This CDR3 contains 18 residues. V shed 2 bases, J shed 5 bases, and the junction held 9 bases outside the gene matches. CDR1 and CDR2 from the germline V gene are SGHVS and FQNEAQ. CDR3 amino acids: CASSLPTSGRDKNNEQFF. The CDR3 DNA reads TGTGCCAGCAGCTTACCCACTAGCGGGAGGGATAAAAACAATGAGCAGTTCTTC.

The table lists this clonotype with a few counts. The chain combines TRBV20-1 with TRBJ1-2; no clear D gene. Trimming took 0 bases from V and 4 from J, leaving 15 bases between them. CDR3 length: 15 amino acids. Germline V CDR1 and CDR2: DFQATT, SNEGSKA (reference sequence). The CDR3 coding sequence is TGCAGTGCTAGAGATCCGGGTAGGGCCTTCTATGGCTACACCTTC. This translates into CSARDPGRAFYGYTF.

V usage is TRBV5-1 and J usage is TRBJ1-6; D remains unclear. V was shortened by 0 bases and J by 8 bases, with 12 bases between the two germline ends. This CDR3 has 15 residues. CDR1 and CDR2 from the germline V gene are SGHRS and YFSETQ. In DNA, the CDR3 is TGCGCCAGCAGCTTGGAAAACACCGGAGATTCACCCCTCCACTTT. This gives the protein CASSLENTGDSPLHF.

The table lists this clonotype with a few counts. This chain links TRBV23-1 with TRBJ2-3; D perhaps matches TRBD2 (5 bases). TRBV23-1 is classed as an ORF, of uncertain function. Trimming shortened V by 0 bases and J by 3 bases, and 10 bases separated the two germline ends. The CDR3 loop spans 15 amino acids. The CDR3: CASSQSRRGTDTQYF. CDR3 coding DNA: TGCGCCAGCAGTCAATCCAGACGGGGAACAGATACGCAGTATTTT.

This clonotype has only a few counts. This chain connects TRBV5-4 to TRBJ2-7; TRBD1 or TRBD2 may be the D gene (5 bases each). Per germline, CDR1 SGHNT and CDR2 YYREEE (reference sequence). The CDR3 is 15 residues long. Trimming cost V 4 bases and J 0 bases, with 14 bases left between them. CDR3 sequence reads: CASSPRDRPSYEQYF. The DNA for the CDR3 is TGTGCCAGCAGCCCCCGGGACCGGCCCTCCTACGAGCAGTACTTC.

The sample holds many counts of this clonotype. The rearrangement joins TRBV7-9 to TRBJ2-1; 11 bases line up with TRBD2. V lost 5 bases and J lost 4; bases outside the gene matches: 7. The CDR3 spans 16 residues. The germline V gene encodes CDR1 SEHNR and CDR2 FQNEAQ (reference sequence). The CDR3 nucleotides are TGTGCCAGCAGCCCAACTAGCGGGGGTTTTTACAATGAGCAGTTCTTC. Translation gives CASSPTSGGFYNEQFF. Using reference TRBV7-9 and TRBJ2-1 for the parts outside the CDR3, the full variable domain is DTGVSQNPRHKITKRGQNVTFRCDPISEHNRLYWYRQTLGQGPEFLTYFQNEAQLEKSRLLSDRFSAERPKGSFSTLEIQRTEQGDSAMYLCASSPTSGGFYNEQFFGPGTRLTVL.

This clonotype was observed a handful of times. The rearrangement links TRBV12-5 to TRBJ2-7; TRBD2 is a possible D gene (6 bases). V was cut by 5 bases and J by 0 bases, with 11 bases left in between. CDR3 length equals 14 residues. The germline V gene encodes CDR1 LGHNT and CDR2 FRNRAP. CDR3 DNA: TGTGCTAGTGGTAGCAGGGACTTCTCCTACGAGCAGTACTTC. Encoded protein: CASGSRDFSYEQYF.

The V gene is TRBV5-1, the J gene TRBJ2-1; 9 bases agree with TRBD2. The CDR3 loop spans 14 amino acids. Germline CDR1 and CDR2: SGHRS and YFSETQ. The trim removed 6 bases at V and 8 bases at J, leaving 9 bases unmatched. The CDR3 sequence: CASTSPSGNYEQFF. The DNA for the CDR3 is TGCGCCAGCACAAGCCCTAGCGGGAATTATGAGCAGTTCTTC. Full variable domain (outside the CDR3, taken from reference TRBV5-1 and TRBJ2-1): KAGVTQTPRYLIKTRGQQVTLSCSPISGHRSVSWYQQTPGQGLQFLFEYFSETQRNKGNFPGRFSGRQFSNSRSEMNVSTLELGDSALYLCASTSPSGNYEQFFGPGTRLTVL.

This clonotype was detected many times. This chain links TRBV20-1 with TRBJ1-3; TRBD1 matches at 11 bases. The CDR3 has 17 amino acids. The germline CDR1 and CDR2 sequences are DFQATT and SNEGSKA (reference sequence). The V gene end was trimmed by 6 bases and the J gene end by 0 bases; junction bases not matched to a gene: 10. CDR3 DNA: TGCAGTGCCACGGACAGGGGGCCCAAGGACTCTGGAAACACCATATATTTT. Its protein product is CSATDRGPKDSGNTIYF.

The V call is TRBV20-1, the J call TRBJ2-7, with D perhaps TRBD2 (5 bases). This CDR3 spans 13 amino acids. Germline values: CDR1 DFQATT, CDR2 SNEGSKA (reference sequence). Deletions cut 4 bases from V and 2 bases from J, with 12 bases between. The CDR3 spells CSATQRVTYEQYF. CDR3 DNA sequence: TGCAGTGCTACCCAGAGGGTCACCTACGAGCAGTACTTC.

This clonotype appeared many times. J is TRBJ1-5 and V is TRBV7-9; perhaps TRBD1 as D (5 bases). Germline CDR1 is SEHNR and CDR2 is FQNEAQ (reference sequence). With 1 base removed from V and 13 bases from J, the gap between germline ends came to 11 bases. This CDR3 contains 12 residues. The CDR3: CASSLGRTSQHF. The CDR3 DNA reads as TGTGCCAGCAGCTTAGGGAGGACATCTCAGCATTTT.